This TCR beta chain comes out of a study of T cell repertoires in cytomegalovirus infection. Overall study findings and caveats: Using cumulative public TCR beta family frequency, the authors identified those who carried CMV together with the relevant HLA.

The V and J ends lost 0 bases and 2 bases, in that order; junction bases with no gene match: 4. Germline CDR1 is LGHNA and CDR2 is YSLEER. The CDR3 has 16 residues. Each CDR3 protein is one row after TCRdb ran MiXCR on the reads. The repertoire includes about 180,000 distinct CDR3 sequences, 17% of them detected once, and 25% sits in the top ten. This clonotype was detected a few times. Its specificity is not known. The sample taken for sequencing was CD8+ T cells from PBMCs. This chain links TRBV4-3 with TRBJ2-7; 10 nucleotides align to TRBD1. The receptor was isolated from a human donor in good health (CMV status not recorded). Some clones in this sample may be carry-over from other donors' samples. CDR3 coding DNA: TGCGCCAGCAGCCAAGAGAAGGGACAGGGGCCCTACGAGCAGTACTTC. It is translated as CASSQEKGQGPYEQYF.